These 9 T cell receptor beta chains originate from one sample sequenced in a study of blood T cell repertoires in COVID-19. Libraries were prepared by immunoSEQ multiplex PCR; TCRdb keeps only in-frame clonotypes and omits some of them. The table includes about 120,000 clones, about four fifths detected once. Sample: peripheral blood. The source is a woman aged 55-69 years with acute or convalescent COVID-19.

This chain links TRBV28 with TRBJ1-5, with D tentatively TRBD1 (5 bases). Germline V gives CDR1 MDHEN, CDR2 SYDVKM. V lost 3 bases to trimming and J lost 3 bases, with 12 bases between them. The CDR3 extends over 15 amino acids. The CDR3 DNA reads TGTGCCAGCAGTTTTCAGGGTGTTAACAATCAGCCCCAGCATTTT. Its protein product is CASSFQGVNNQPQHF.

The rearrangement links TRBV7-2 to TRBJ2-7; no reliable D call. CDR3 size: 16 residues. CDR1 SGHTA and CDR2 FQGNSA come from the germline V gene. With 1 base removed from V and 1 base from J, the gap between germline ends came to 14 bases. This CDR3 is CASSLGDRFSSYEQYF. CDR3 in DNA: TGTGCCAGCAGCTTAGGTGATCGGTTTTCTTCCTACGAGCAGTACTTC.

This CDR3 is CASAARTGEETQYF. CDR3 in DNA: TGTGCCAGTGCAGCCCGGACAGGGGAAGAGACCCAGTACTTC. This chain links TRBV19 with TRBJ2-5; 9 positions agree with TRBD1. V shed 8 bases and J 3 bases; nucleotides not matched to a gene: 7. The CDR3 has 14 amino acids. Germline assignment: CDR1 LNHDA and CDR2 SQIVND (reference sequence).

CDR3 amino acids: CASSFAGGDGTDTQYF. As DNA, the CDR3 is TGTGCCAGCAGCTTTGCAGGGGGCGACGGCACAGATACGCAGTATTTT. J is TRBJ2-3 and V is TRBV7-6; 8 nucleotides match TRBD1. After removal of 3 bases from V and 1 base from J, the junction contained 6 bases not matched to a gene. The CDR3 has 16 residues. CDR1 and CDR2 from the germline V gene are SGHVS and FNYEAQ.

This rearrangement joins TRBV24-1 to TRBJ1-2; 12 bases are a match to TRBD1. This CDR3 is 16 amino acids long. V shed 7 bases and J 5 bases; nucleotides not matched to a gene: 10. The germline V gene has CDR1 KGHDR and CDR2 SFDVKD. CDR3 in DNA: TGTGCCACCAGCGGGACAGGGGGCGCGCAAGGTTATGGCTACACCTTC. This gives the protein CATSGTGGAQGYGYTF.

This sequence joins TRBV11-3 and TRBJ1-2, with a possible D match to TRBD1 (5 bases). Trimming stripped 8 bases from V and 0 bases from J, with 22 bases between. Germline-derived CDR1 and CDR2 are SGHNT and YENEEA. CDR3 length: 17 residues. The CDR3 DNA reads TGTGCCAGCCTCCAGGGTGGTCGTTCCATAGCTAACTATGGCTACACCTTC. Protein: CASLQGGRSIANYGYTF. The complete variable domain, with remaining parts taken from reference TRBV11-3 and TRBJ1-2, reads EAGVVQSPRYKIIEKKQPVAFWCNPISGHNTLYWYLQNLGQGPELLIRYENEEAVDDSQLPKDRFSAERLKGVDSTLKIQPAELGDSAVYLCASLQGGRSIANYGYTFGSGTRLTVV.

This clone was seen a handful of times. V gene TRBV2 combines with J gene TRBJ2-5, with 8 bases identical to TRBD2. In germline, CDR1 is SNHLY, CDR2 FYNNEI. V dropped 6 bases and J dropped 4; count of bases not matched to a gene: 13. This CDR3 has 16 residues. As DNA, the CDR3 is TGTGCCAGCAGCCAAGGACTAGCCAAAGGGGGAGAGACCCAGTACTTC. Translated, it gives CASSQGLAKGGETQYF.

The CDR3 region has the DNA TGTGCCAGCAGCGGGACTAGCCCCACAGATACGCAGTATTTT. As protein: CASSGTSPTDTQYF. This chain links TRBV7-3 with TRBJ2-3; 9 positions agree with TRBD2. CDR1 and CDR2 (germline): SGHTA, FQGTGA. The CDR3 has 14 residues. V trimming: 5 bases; J trimming: 2 bases; junction bases outside the gene matches: 2.

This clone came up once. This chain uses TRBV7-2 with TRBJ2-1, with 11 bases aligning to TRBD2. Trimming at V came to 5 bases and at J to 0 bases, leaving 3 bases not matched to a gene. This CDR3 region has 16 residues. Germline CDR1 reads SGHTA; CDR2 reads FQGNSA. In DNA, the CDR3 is TGTGCCAGCAGCCTTAGCGGGGGGGCCTCCTACAATGAGCAGTTCTTC. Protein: CASSLSGGASYNEQFF.